This T cell receptor (beta chain) was profiled in a study of radiation and T cells in renal cell carcinoma. Study-level findings and limits: Without pretreatment biopsies, baseline tumor clonotype presence was undetermined.

Germline-derived CDR1 and CDR2 are SQVTM and ANQGSEA. The V segment lost 8 bases and the J segment 5 bases; nucleotides outside the gene matches: 14. The CDR3 spans 15 residues. Described time point: blood 2 weeks post-SBRT. Treatment in this sample: 15 Gy SBRT to primary tumor, nephrectomy 4 weeks later. Blood was sampled at baseline, 2 weeks and 4 weeks after SBRT. The tumor was a clear cell renal cell carcinoma. The table came from immunoSEQ multiplex PCR; TCRdb's copy has only in-frame clones and leaves some out. The sample contains more than 100,000 clones, 70% to 90% of which appear only once. Notes on this clone: The antigen remains undetermined.

The V call is TRBV29-1, the J call TRBJ1-2; 10 nucleotides match TRBD1. This clonotype was obtained from a woman between 65 and 79 years old with renal cell carcinoma. The sequences come from blood, collected from a patient whose treatment included radiotherapy and nephrectomy. CDR3 bases: TGCAGCCCTAGTTACGACAGGGGGCGAGGTTATGGCTACACCTTC. Its protein is CSPSYDRGRGYGYTF.